This T cell receptor beta chain was captured in a study of blood T cell repertoires in COVID-19. Unmatched junction bases numbered 15, after V lost 1 base and J lost 4 bases. From germline, CDR1 is SGHTA and CDR2 FQGNSA. This CDR3 spans 18 amino acids. The table came from immunoSEQ multiplex PCR; TCRdb's copy has only in-frame clones and leaves some out. The data show about 170,000 clones, with around four fifths seen just once and under 2.5% held by the top ten. The rearrangement uses TRBV7-2 and TRBJ2-7; 8 bases map to TRBD2. The sample consisted of peripheral blood. The receptor comes from an elderly woman with acute or convalescent COVID-19. CDR3 loop: CASSLEVGWELAVYEQYF. As DNA, the CDR3 is TGTGCCAGCAGCTTAGAGGTTGGTTGGGAACTAGCGGTTTACGAGCAGTACTTC.